These 10 T cell receptor beta chains share one sample of origin, sequenced in a study of shared clonotypes between healthy human individuals. Libraries were prepared by immunoSEQ multiplex PCR; TCRdb keeps only in-frame clonotypes and omits some of them. The sample yields more than 2 million clones, more than 90% seen once. Sequencing was carried out using naive CD4+ T cells sorted from blood. The subset denotes: CD45RA+ positively selected. Source of these receptors: a man younger than 30 in good health.

This CDR3 reads CASSAPGAHSNQPQHF. DNA for the CDR3: TGTGCCAGCAGCGCACCGGGGGCCCATAGCAATCAGCCCCAGCATTTT. This chain connects TRBV25-1 to TRBJ1-5; a possible D gene is TRBD1 (6 bases). Germline values: CDR1 MGHDK, CDR2 SYGVNS. V was clipped by 6 bases and J by 0 bases, with 15 bases between them. The CDR3 runs to 16 residues.

As to this clone: Other DNA variants within this sample encode the same CDR3. The gene calls are TRBV10-3 and TRBJ2-1; 8 bases align to TRBD2. After removal of 3 bases from V and 4 bases from J, the junction contained 5 bases not matched to a gene. Germline loops: CDR1 ENHRY, CDR2 SYGVKD. This CDR3 is 15 amino acids long. The CDR3 DNA reads TGTGCCATCAGTGATTCAGCGGGAGTTTACAATGAGCAGTTCTTC. Amino acid sequence: CAISDSAGVYNEQFF.

On this clone itself: The sample has other DNA sequences that encode this CDR3 too. The chain links TRBV30 to TRBJ2-5, with D hard to call. The germline V gene has CDR1 GTSNPN and CDR2 SVGIG (reference sequence). CDR3 length: 13 amino acids. The germline V and J ends were trimmed by 0 bases and 2 bases, with 7 bases remaining between them. CDR3 in amino acids: CAWSVRSQETQYF. CDR3 in DNA: TGTGCCTGGAGTGTACGGTCACAAGAGACCCAGTACTTC.

The V gene is TRBV2, the J gene TRBJ2-3; 7 positions match TRBD2. This CDR3 contains 15 residues. V dropped 3 bases and J dropped 5; count of bases not matched to a gene: 8. The germline CDR1 and CDR2 sequences are SNHLY and FYNNEI. Here the CDR3 DNA reads TGTGCCAGCAGTGATCTACTAGCGAGGAGAGATACGCAGTATTTT. It is translated as CASSDLLARRDTQYF.

The chain combines TRBV9 with TRBJ2-7, with D perhaps given as TRBD1 or TRBD2 (5 bases each). V lost 1 base and J lost 0, with 11 bases in between. This CDR3 spans 15 amino acids. Germline assignment: CDR1 SGDLS and CDR2 YYNGEE. CDR3 amino acids: CASSVYEGPSYEQYF. Here the CDR3 DNA reads TGTGCCAGCAGCGTATATGAGGGACCCTCCTACGAGCAGTACTTC.

The CDR3 spells CASSPSRDSYGYTF. The CDR3 coding sequence is TGTGCCAGCAGCCCCTCTCGGGATTCGTATGGCTACACCTTC. The chain couples TRBV5-4 to TRBJ1-2; D uncertain. The germline gives CDR1 SGHNT, CDR2 YYREEE (reference sequence). This CDR3 contains 14 residues. Trimming removed 4 bases at V and 5 bases at J, with 15 bases between. The full variable domain, in which reference TRBV5-4 and TRBJ1-2 provide the parts outside the CDR3, is ETGVTQSPTHLIKTRGQQVTLRCSSQSGHNTVSWYQQALGQGPQFIFQYYREEENGRGNFPPRFSGLQFPNYSSELNVNALELDDSALYLCASSPSRDSYGYTFGSGTRLTVV.

V gene TRBV13 combines with J gene TRBJ2-4, with 9 bases matching TRBD2. V was pared by 5 bases and J by 8 bases, with 10 bases of the junction left unmatched. Germline CDR1 reads PRHDT; CDR2 reads FYEKMQ (reference sequence). The CDR3 has 15 residues. In nucleotides, the CDR3 is TGTGCCAGCAGCACCCTAGCGGGAAAGAGAGACATTCAGTACTTC. This gives the protein CASSTLAGKRDIQYF.

This chain uses TRBV6-6 with TRBJ1-5; D remains ambiguous. Trimming removed 6 bases from V and 6 bases from J, with 9 bases in between. Germline CDR1 MNHNY, CDR2 SVGAGI (reference sequence). The length of the CDR3 is 12 residues. CDR3: CASSPGGQPQHF. CDR3 DNA: TGTGCCAGCAGCCCGGGTGGTCAGCCCCAGCATTTT.

This chain connects TRBV6-5 to TRBJ2-1; 8 nucleotides agree with TRBD2. CDR1 and CDR2 from the germline V gene are MNHEY and SVGAGI. There are 11 residues in the CDR3. With 7 bases clipped from V and 12 bases from J, the junction kept 5 bases outside the gene matches. The CDR3 sequence: CASNNGGVQFF. Here the CDR3 DNA reads TGTGCCAGCAACAACGGGGGGGTGCAGTTCTTC.

V is TRBV6-5 and J is TRBJ2-7, with 8 bases aligning to TRBD1. The germline CDR1 and CDR2 sequences are MNHEY and SVGAGI. The CDR3 is 14 amino acids. The V segment lost 5 bases and the J segment 2 bases; nucleotides outside the gene matches: 5. CDR3 in DNA: TGTGCCAGCAGTCATGTACAGGGGGCCTACGAGCAGTACTTC. Translated, it gives CASSHVQGAYEQYF.